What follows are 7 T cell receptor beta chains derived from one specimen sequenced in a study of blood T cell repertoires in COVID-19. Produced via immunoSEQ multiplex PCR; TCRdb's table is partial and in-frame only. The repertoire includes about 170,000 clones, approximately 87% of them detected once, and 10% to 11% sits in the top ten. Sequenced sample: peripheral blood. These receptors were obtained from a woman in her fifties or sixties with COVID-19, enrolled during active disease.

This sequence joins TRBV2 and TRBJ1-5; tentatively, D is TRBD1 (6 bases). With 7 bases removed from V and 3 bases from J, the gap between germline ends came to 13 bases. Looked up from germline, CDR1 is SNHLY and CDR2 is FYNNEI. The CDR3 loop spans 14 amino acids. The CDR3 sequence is CASKQGLNNQPQHF. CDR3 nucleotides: TGTGCCAGCAAGCAGGGGCTGAACAATCAGCCCCAGCATTTT.

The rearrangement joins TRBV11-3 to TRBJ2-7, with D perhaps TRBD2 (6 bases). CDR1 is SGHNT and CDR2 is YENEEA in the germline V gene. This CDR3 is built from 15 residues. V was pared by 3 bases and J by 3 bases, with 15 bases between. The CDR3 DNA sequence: TGTGCCAGCAGCTTTCTGGGGGGTGTTAACTACGAGCAGTACTTC. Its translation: CASSFLGGVNYEQYF. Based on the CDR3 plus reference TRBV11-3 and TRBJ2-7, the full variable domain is EAGVVQSPRYKIIEKKQPVAFWCNPISGHNTLYWYLQNLGQGPELLIRYENEEAVDDSQLPKDRFSAERLKGVDSTLKIQPAELGDSAVYLCASSFLGGVNYEQYFGPGTRLTVT.

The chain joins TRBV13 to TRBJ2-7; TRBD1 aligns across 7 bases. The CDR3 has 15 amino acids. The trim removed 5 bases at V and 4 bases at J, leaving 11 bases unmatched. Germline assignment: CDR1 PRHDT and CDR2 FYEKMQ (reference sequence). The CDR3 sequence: CASSAVEGARYEQYF. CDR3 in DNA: TGTGCCAGCAGCGCCGTCGAGGGGGCGCGATACGAGCAGTACTTC.

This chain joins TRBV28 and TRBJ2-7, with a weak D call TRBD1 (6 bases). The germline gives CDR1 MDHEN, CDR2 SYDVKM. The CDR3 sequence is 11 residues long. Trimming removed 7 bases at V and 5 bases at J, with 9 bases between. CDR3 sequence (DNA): TGTGCCAGCACGGGACATAACGAGCAGTACTTC. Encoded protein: CASTGHNEQYF.

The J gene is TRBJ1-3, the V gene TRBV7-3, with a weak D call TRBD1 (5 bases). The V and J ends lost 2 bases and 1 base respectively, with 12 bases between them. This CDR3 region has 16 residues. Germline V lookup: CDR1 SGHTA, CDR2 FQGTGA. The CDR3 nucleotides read TGTGCCAGCAGCTTAGCACTTTCAGGGTCTGGAAACACCATATATTTT. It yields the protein CASSLALSGSGNTIYF.

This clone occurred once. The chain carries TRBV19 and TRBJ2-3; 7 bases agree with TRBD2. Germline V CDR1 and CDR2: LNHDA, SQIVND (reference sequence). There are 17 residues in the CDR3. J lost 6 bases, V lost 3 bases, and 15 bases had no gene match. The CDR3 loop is CASSIPPWRAGGDTQYF. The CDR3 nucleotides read TGTGCCAGTAGTATCCCCCCTTGGCGGGCCGGGGGGGATACGCAGTATTTT.

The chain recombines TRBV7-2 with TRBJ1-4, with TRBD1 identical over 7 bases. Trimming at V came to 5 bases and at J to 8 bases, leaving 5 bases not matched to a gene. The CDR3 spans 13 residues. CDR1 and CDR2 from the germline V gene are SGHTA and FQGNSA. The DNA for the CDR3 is TGTGCCAGCAGCAAAGACAGGGTAGAAAAACTGTTTTTT. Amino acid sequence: CASSKDRVEKLFF.